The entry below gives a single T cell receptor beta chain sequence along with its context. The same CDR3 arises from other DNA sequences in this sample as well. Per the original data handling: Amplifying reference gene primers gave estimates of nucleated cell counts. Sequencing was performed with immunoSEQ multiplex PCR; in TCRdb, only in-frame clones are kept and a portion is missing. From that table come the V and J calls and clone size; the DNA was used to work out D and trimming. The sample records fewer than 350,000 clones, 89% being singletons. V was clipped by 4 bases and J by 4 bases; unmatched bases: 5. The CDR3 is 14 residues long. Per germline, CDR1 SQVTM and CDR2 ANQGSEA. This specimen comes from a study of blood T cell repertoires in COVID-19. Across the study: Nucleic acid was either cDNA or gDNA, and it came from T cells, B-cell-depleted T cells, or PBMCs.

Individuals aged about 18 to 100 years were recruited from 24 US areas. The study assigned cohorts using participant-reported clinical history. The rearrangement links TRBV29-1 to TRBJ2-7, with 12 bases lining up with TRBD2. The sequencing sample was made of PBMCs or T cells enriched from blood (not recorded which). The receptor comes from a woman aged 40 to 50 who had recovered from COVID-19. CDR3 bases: TGCAGCGTTGGGGGGCTAGCGGGAGGGTACGAGCAGTACTTC. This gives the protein CSVGGLAGGYEQYF.